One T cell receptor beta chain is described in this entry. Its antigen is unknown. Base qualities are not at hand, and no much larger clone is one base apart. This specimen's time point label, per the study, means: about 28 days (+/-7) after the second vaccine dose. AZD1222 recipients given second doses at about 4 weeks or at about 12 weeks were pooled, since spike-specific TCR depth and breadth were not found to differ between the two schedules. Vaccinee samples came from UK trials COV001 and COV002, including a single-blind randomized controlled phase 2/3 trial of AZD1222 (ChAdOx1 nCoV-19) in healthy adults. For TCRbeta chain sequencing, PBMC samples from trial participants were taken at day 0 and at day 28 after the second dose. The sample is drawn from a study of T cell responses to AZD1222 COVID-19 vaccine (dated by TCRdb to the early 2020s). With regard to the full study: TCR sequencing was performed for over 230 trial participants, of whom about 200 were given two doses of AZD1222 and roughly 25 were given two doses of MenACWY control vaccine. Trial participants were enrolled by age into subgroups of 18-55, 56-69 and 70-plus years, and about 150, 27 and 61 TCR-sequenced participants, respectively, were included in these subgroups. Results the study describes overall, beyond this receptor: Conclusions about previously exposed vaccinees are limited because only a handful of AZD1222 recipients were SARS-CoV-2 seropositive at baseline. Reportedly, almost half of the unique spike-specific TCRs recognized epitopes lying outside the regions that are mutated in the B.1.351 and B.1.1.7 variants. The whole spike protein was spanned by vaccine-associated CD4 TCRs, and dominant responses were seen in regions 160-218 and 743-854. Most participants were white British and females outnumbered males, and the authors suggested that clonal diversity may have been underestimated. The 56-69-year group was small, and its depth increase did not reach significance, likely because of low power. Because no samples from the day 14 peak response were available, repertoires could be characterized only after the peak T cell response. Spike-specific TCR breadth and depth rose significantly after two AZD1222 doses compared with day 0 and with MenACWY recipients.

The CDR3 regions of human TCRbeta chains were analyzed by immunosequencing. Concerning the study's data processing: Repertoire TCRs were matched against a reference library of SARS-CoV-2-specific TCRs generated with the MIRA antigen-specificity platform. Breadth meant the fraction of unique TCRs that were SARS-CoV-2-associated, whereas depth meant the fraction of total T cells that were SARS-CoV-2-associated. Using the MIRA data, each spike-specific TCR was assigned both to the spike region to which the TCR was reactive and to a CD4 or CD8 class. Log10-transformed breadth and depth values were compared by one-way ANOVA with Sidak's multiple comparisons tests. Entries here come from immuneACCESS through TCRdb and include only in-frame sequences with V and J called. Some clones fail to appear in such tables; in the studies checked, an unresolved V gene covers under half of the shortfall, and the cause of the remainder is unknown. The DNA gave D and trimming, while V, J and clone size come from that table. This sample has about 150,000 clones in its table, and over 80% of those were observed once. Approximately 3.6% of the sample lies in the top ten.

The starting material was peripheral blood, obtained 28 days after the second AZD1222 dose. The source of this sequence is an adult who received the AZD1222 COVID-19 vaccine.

The CDR3 reads CASSADIVYGYTF. Here is the DNA: TGTGCCAGCAGCGCGGACATAGTCTATGGCTACACCTTC. The rearranged segments are TRBV5-6 and TRBJ1-2; the D gene is possibly TRBD1, with 5 bases matching. From a lookup of the germline V gene, CDR1 and CDR2 are SGHDT and YYEEEE. The junction carries 11 bases between V and J, which are trimmed by 4 bases and 4 bases respectively. The CDR3 numbers 13 residues from cysteine through phenylalanine. The entry retains the CDR3 DNA only, 39 bases that are in frame from base 1.